One T cell receptor beta chain is described in this entry. Antigen unknown. The sample comes from a study of T-cell reconstitution after alpha-beta-depleted transplantation in children. Study-wide results and limits: Elevated TCRbeta diversity at day 60 was traced, in some patients, to surviving recipient T cells and thymic progenitors. Among T cells one year after transplant, newly produced cells accounted for most counts and diversity. Several hundred expanded graft clones reportedly were the source of alpha-beta T cells about two months after transplant.

It was with unique molecular identifiers that the TCRbeta library was prepared. TCRdb passed the PCR reads through MiXCR, listing each CDR3 protein once. The table shows about 980,000 distinct CDR3 sequences, with roughly 29% occurring only once. The CDR3 runs to 18 residues. The V end lost 2 bases, the J end lost 1 base, and 22 bases lay between the germline ends. Germline V gene sequence: CDR1 SGHRS, CDR2 YFSETQ. The material sequenced was PBMCs, mostly from graft donor cells, taken 360 days after TCRalphabeta/CD19-depleted stem cell transplant. This receptor was obtained from a boy younger than two who had a stem cell transplant for SCID, so the T cells may come from the graft donor. The J gene is TRBJ2-7, the V gene TRBV5-1; D might be TRBD2 (5 bases). CDR3 sequence reads: CASSFAMLKREFSYEQYF. CDR3 nucleotide sequence: TGCGCCAGCAGCTTCGCCATGTTGAAAAGGGAGTTTTCCTACGAGCAGTACTTC.